This T cell receptor beta chain was sequenced during a study of blood T cells in healthy people across ages. The V end was cut by 0 bases, the J end by 8 bases, with 10 bases between. Germline V gene lookup returns CDR1 KGHSY and CDR2 FQNENV. This CDR3 has 13 amino acids. Each sample yielded at least 6 million isolated PBMCs. A few counts support this clonotype. PCR was performed a second time for about 7 to 11 cycles using a sample-barcoded 5' primer and a J-beta primer mix. Every sample gave at least 2.5 million paired-end reads containing CDR3. TCRdb re-called the 5' RACE reads with MiXCR, one entry per CDR3 protein. The sample consists of 1,800,000 or so distinct CDR3 sequences, about two fifths of them appearing once.

This TCR derives from a human donor in good health. The chain has TRBV16 and TRBJ1-1; a possible D gene is TRBD1 (5 bases). Sequenced material: blood. The CDR3 region is CASSQSSQGEAFF. CDR3 nucleotide sequence: TGTGCCAGCAGCCAATCGTCCCAGGGAGAAGCTTTCTTT.